The 15 T cell receptor beta chains listed next were all sequenced from one sample in a study of blood T cell repertoires in COVID-19. Produced via immunoSEQ multiplex PCR; TCRdb's table is partial and in-frame only. The table lists about 270,000 clones, more than 75% of them singletons, with approximately 6% in the top ten. Sequencing was performed on peripheral blood. The receptors come from a woman of 80 years or more with COVID-19, enrolled during active disease.

The rearrangement uses TRBV5-5 and TRBJ1-1; TRBD1 matches at 7 bases. The CDR3 covers 16 residues. Germline CDR1 reads SGHKS; CDR2 reads YYEKEE (reference sequence). V lost 6 bases and J lost 5; bases outside the gene matches: 16. CDR3 sequence (DNA): TGTGCCAGCATCCCACGAGAGGGGGCGCTTTCGACTGAAGCTTTCTTT. Translating gives CASIPREGALSTEAFF.

The chain uses TRBV6-2 or TRBV6-3 and TRBJ1-2; no firm D call. V shed 4 bases and J shed 8 bases, with 14 bases lying between them. The CDR3 covers 13 residues. Germline V gives CDR1 MNHEY, CDR2 SVGEGT. The CDR3 DNA follows: TGTGCCAGCAGTTCTCCAACATCTCCGGGCTACACCTTC. It yields the protein CASSSPTSPGYTF.

The CDR3 coding sequence is TGTGCCTGGAGTCCGGACAGGGGGCTCGGGCAGGGTAATTCACCCCTCCACTTT. Translated: CAWSPDRGLGQGNSPLHF. V gene TRBV30 combines with J gene TRBJ1-6; 11 nucleotides match TRBD1. Germline CDR1 is GTSNPN and CDR2 is SVGIG (reference sequence). Trimming at V came to 2 bases and at J to 6 bases, leaving 12 bases not matched to a gene. CDR3 length equals 18 residues.

This clone was counted once. The gene calls are TRBV7-9 and TRBJ1-2; TRBD1 agrees at 7 bases. Germline V lookup: CDR1 SEHNR, CDR2 FQNEAQ (reference sequence). V lost 5 bases, J lost 5 bases, and 8 bases stayed unmatched. CDR3 length: 14 amino acids. For the CDR3, the DNA is TGTGCCAGCAGCCGACCGGGACAGTCATATGGCTACACCTTC. Amino acids: CASSRPGQSYGYTF. Full variable domain (missing parts from reference TRBV7-9 and TRBJ1-2): DTGVSQNPRHKITKRGQNVTFRCDPISEHNRLYWYRQTLGQGPEFLTYFQNEAQLEKSRLLSDRFSAERPKGSFSTLEIQRTEQGDSAMYLCASSRPGQSYGYTFGSGTRLTVV.

The rearrangement uses TRBV15 and TRBJ2-1; 9 bases map to TRBD1. The CDR3 has 13 amino acids. Germline CDR1 is LNHNV and CDR2 is YYDKDF (reference sequence). V dropped 8 bases and J dropped 3; count of bases not matched to a gene: 2. CDR3 loop: CATRDRVYNEQFF. The CDR3 DNA reads as TGTGCCACCCGGGACAGGGTCTACAATGAGCAGTTCTTC.

The chain uses TRBV10-3 and TRBJ1-1, with D possibly matching TRBD1 (6 bases). The CDR3 spans 13 residues. The V end was cut by 6 bases, the J end by 4 bases, with 12 bases between. Per germline, CDR1 ENHRY and CDR2 SYGVKD. The CDR3 loop is CAISPDRITEAFF. CDR3 DNA sequence: TGTGCCATCAGCCCGGACAGAATCACTGAAGCTTTCTTT.

This chain uses TRBV2 with TRBJ1-2; TRBD1 aligns across 8 bases. Trimming at V came to 4 bases and at J to 1 base, leaving 2 bases not matched to a gene. Germline V gene data show CDR1 as SNHLY and CDR2 as FYNNEI. This CDR3 has 14 residues. The CDR3 protein is CASSGGQGNYGYTF. The CDR3 nucleotides are TGTGCCAGCAGTGGAGGACAGGGTAACTATGGCTACACCTTC.

The rearrangement links TRBV5-4 to TRBJ1-3; D call uncertain. Germline-derived CDR1 and CDR2 are SGHNT and YYREEE (reference sequence). This CDR3 is 13 amino acids long. The V gene lost 4 bases and the J gene lost 0 bases, with 5 bases spanning the gap. CDR3 sequence: CASSEGSGNTIYF. For the CDR3, the DNA is TGTGCCAGCAGCGAGGGCTCTGGAAACACCATATATTTT.

This chain uses TRBV5-8 with TRBJ2-2; no definite D call. Germline V CDR1 and CDR2: SGHTS, YDEGEE. The CDR3 has 14 residues. Trimming left V 6 bases short and J 1 base short, with 10 bases between. CDR3: CASNKDKNTGELFF. In DNA, the CDR3 is TGTGCCAGCAACAAAGACAAGAACACCGGGGAGCTGTTTTTT.

This chain connects TRBV19 to TRBJ2-3; 8 bases match TRBD1. Germline trimming cut 6 bases from V and 2 bases from J; bases unmatched to any gene: 7. Germline V CDR1 and CDR2: LNHDA, SQIVND (reference sequence). The CDR3 length is 15 residues. DNA for the CDR3: TGTGCCAGTAGCCCGACAGGGGTCCCCACAGATACGCAGTATTTT. It codes for CASSPTGVPTDTQYF.

The chain links TRBV5-1 to TRBJ2-1; D is perhaps TRBD2 (6 bases). Trimming stripped 3 bases from V and 4 bases from J, with 17 bases between. The CDR3 runs 16 residues. Per the germline V gene, CDR1 is SGHRS and CDR2 is YFSETQ. The chain's CDR3 is CASSWTIGSSYNEQFF. In nucleotides, the CDR3 is TGCGCCAGCAGCTGGACTATTGGATCTTCATACAATGAGCAGTTCTTC.

The chain uses TRBV9 and TRBJ2-2; 8 bases are a match to TRBD1. Per germline, CDR1 SGDLS and CDR2 YYNGEE. The V gene end was trimmed by 5 bases and the J gene end by 0 bases; junction bases not matched to a gene: 0. CDR3 size: 14 residues. As DNA, the CDR3 is TGTGCCAGCAGGGGACAGGCGAACACCGGGGAGCTGTTTTTT. Its translation: CASRGQANTGELFF. Full variable domain (missing parts from reference TRBV9 and TRBJ2-2): DSGVTQTPKHLITATGQRVTLRCSPRSGDLSVYWYQQSLDQGLQFLIQYYNGEERAKGNILERFSAQQFPDLHSELNLSSLELGDSALYFCASRGQANTGELFFGEGSRLTVL.

This clone was observed once. The J gene is TRBJ2-2, the V gene TRBV18; D may be TRBD2 (5 bases). Germline values: CDR1 KGHSH, CDR2 LQKENI. V shed 2 bases and J shed 1 base, with 5 bases lying between them. There are 14 residues in the CDR3. The CDR3 region is CASSPGRNTGELFF. CDR3 DNA sequence: TGTGCCAGCTCACCAGGGAGGAACACCGGGGAGCTGTTTTTT.

In its sample, this clone was seen a few times. The chain links TRBV19 to TRBJ2-7; 10 bases map to TRBD1. This CDR3 is built from 15 residues. Unmatched junction bases numbered 9, after V lost 5 bases and J lost 5 bases. Germline V gene lookup returns CDR1 LNHDA and CDR2 SQIVND (reference sequence). CDR3 sequence (DNA): TGTGCCAGTAGTCCGACAGGGGGCGTGCTAGACGAGCAGTACTTC. This sequence encodes CASSPTGGVLDEQYF. Together with reference TRBV19 and TRBJ2-7, the CDR3 gives the full variable domain: DGGITQSPKYLFRKEGQNVTLSCEQNLNHDAMYWYRQDPGQGLRLIYYSQIVNDFQKGDIAEGYSVSREKKESFPLTVTSAQKNPTAFYLCASSPTGGVLDEQYFGPGTRLTVT.

The gene calls are TRBV18 and TRBJ2-6, with TRBD1 identical over 7 bases. The V gene end was trimmed by 6 bases and the J gene end by 2 bases; junction bases not matched to a gene: 7. Germline values: CDR1 KGHSH, CDR2 LQKENI. This CDR3 is 16 amino acids long. The CDR3 DNA is TGTGCCAGCTCGCCAAGGGACAGACCTGGGGCCAACGTCCTGACTTTC. This encodes CASSPRDRPGANVLTF.